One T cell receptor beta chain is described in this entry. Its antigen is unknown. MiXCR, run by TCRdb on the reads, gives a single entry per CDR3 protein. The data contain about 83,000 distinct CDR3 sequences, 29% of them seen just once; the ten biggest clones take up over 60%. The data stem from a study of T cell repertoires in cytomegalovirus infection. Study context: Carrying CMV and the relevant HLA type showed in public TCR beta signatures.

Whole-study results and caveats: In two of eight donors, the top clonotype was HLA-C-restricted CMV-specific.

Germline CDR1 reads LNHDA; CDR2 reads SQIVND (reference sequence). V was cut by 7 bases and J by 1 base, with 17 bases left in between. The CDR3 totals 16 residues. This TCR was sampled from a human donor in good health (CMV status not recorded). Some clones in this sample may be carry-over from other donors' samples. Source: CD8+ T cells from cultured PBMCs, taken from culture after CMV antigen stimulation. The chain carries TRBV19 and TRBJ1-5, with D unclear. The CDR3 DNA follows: TGTGCCAGTACCCTCGGCGGCGCCCAGAGCAATCAGCCCCAGCATTTT. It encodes CASTLGGAQSNQPQHF.